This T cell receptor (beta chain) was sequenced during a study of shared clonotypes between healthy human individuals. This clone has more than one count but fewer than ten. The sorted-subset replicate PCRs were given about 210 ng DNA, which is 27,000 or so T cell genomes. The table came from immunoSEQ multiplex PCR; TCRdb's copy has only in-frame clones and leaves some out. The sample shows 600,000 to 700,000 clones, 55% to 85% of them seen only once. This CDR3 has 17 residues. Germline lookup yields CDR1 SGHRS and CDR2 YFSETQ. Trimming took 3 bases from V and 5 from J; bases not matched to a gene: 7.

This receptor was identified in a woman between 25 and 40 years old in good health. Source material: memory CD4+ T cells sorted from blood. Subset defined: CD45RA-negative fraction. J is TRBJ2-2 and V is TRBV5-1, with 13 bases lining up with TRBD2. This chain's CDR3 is CASSSGLAGDVTGELFF. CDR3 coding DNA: TGCGCCAGCAGCTCTGGACTAGCGGGAGATGTAACCGGGGAGCTGTTTTTT.